This TCR beta chain was retrieved from a study of response to subunit inactivated influenza vaccine. TCRdb redid the calling of the RT-PCR reads with MiXCR, one entry per CDR3 protein. The sample lists some 480,000 distinct CDR3 sequences; approximately 11% were seen once. In germline, CDR1 is MDHEN, CDR2 SYDVKM. There are 13 residues in the CDR3. J was trimmed by 2 bases and V by 6 bases; bases with no gene match: 4. Here the sequenced sample was PBMCs from blood, taken about 40 days after vaccination. This chain joins TRBV28 and TRBJ2-7, with 7 nucleotides matching TRBD1. The receptor's source is a man over 45 who received an inactivated influenza vaccine. The CDR3 protein is CASRRQGTYEQYF. In nucleotides, the CDR3 is TGTGCCAGCAGGAGACAGGGAACCTACGAGCAGTACTTC.